A selection of T cell receptor beta chains follows, all from one sample in a study of blood T cells in healthy people across ages. TCRdb ran MiXCR on the 5' RACE reads and lists one entry per CDR3 protein. This table holds around 1,900,000 distinct CDR3 sequences, roughly two fifths found once. Sample: blood. The origin of the receptors is a human donor in good health. CDR3s include the opening cysteine and the closing phenylalanine or tryptophan. The order of the fields is D gene, J gene, CDR3 length, clone size, V gene, CDR3 protein, CDR3 DNA. The D gene is left open where the match is weak. Some rows mark clone size as missing; the rest say once, few, many or name a class of expanded clone.

TRBD2	TRBJ2-7	15	.	TRBV30	CAWSVAGGLTYEQYF	TGTGCCTGGAGTGTAGCGGGGGGATTGACCTACGAGCAGTACTTC
TRBD1	TRBJ1-5	18	.	TRBV12-3/TRBV12-4	CASSLYPFTRGLNQPQHF	TGTGCCAGCAGTCTATATCCGTTCACCAGGGGGCTAAATCAGCCCCAGCATTTT
.	TRBJ1-6	13	.	TRBV12-3/TRBV12-4	CASTETPNSPLHF	TGTGCCAGCACCGAGACCCCAAATTCACCCCTCCACTTT
TRBD1	TRBJ1-2	15	.	TRBV6-5	CASSYSGDREYGYTF	TGTGCCAGCAGTTACTCAGGGGACAGGGAGTATGGCTACACCTTC
.	TRBJ1-5	13	many	TRBV4-1	CASSQERDQPQHF	TGCGCCAGCAGCCAAGAGCGGGACCAGCCCCAGCATTTT
TRBD1	TRBJ2-3	15	few	TRBV4-3	CASSNRDRGRGTQYF	TGCGCCAGCAGCAACCGGGACAGGGGTAGAGGTACGCAGTATTTT
.	TRBJ2-2	14	.	TRBV9	CASSVGGAAGELFF	TGTGCCAGCAGCGTTGGTGGGGCCGCCGGGGAGCTGTTTTTT
.	TRBJ2-5	12	.	TRBV28	CASSLSWQEQYF	TGTGCCAGCAGTTTAAGCTGGCAAGAGCAGTACTTC
TRBD2	TRBJ2-7	14	few	TRBV13	CASSRFGREVEQYF	TGTGCCAGCAGCCGGTTCGGGAGGGAGGTCGAGCAGTACTTC
.	TRBJ2-7	13	.	TRBV18	CASSPWGYYEQYF	TGTGCCAGCTCACCATGGGGGTACTACGAGCAGTACTTC
TRBD1	TRBJ1-2	16	.	TRBV7-2	CASSPRGTGGASGYTF	TGTGCCAGCAGCCCTCGTGGAACAGGGGGCGCTTCTGGCTACACCTTC
.	TRBJ2-6	18	many	TRBV6-1	CASSPGTPELSGANVLTF	TGTGCCAGCTCACCCGGGACACCGGAACTCTCTGGGGCCAACGTCCTGACTTTC
.	TRBJ1-1	14	.	TRBV9	CASSVGGGDTEAFF	TGTGCCAGCAGCGTAGGAGGGGGGGACACTGAAGCTTTCTTT
.	TRBJ2-5	15	few	TRBV9	CASSVGGDVKETQYF	TGTGCCAGCAGCGTAGGAGGGGATGTTAAAGAGACCCAGTACTTC
TRBD2	TRBJ2-4	15	.	TRBV3-1	CASSQGIAGRAIQYF	TGTGCCAGCAGCCAAGGTATAGCGGGGCGTGCCATTCAGTACTTC
.	TRBJ1-2	13	few	TRBV29-1	CSVKPTGNYGYTF	TGCAGCGTTAAGCCCACAGGGAACTATGGCTACACCTTC
.	TRBJ2-7	13	few	TRBV5-1	CASSPVDTYEQYF	TGCGCCAGCAGCCCCGTGGACACCTACGAGCAGTACTTC
.	TRBJ2-7	15	.	TRBV6-1	CASTAQSGIKYEQYF	TGTGCCAGCACGGCCCAATCAGGGATTAAATACGAGCAGTACTTC
.	TRBJ2-3	13	.	TRBV7-3	CASSSGSIDTQYF	TGTGCCAGCAGCTCTGGATCTATAGATACGCAGTATTTT
TRBD2	TRBJ2-3	12	few	TRBV10-3	CAIAGGTDTQYF	TGTGCCATCGCGGGGGGCACAGATACGCAGTATTTT
.	TRBJ2-1	14	.	TRBV7-9	CASSSIPREYGKFF	TGTGCCAGCAGCTCAATACCCAGGGAATATGGGAAGTTCTTC
TRBD1	TRBJ2-6	17	.	TRBV20-1	CSAPPGQGGSGANVLTF	TGCAGTGCCCCGCCGGGACAGGGAGGCTCTGGGGCCAACGTCCTGACTTTC
.	TRBJ2-2	13	.	TRBV3-1	CASSQDGHGELFF	TGTGCCAGCAGCCAAGATGGCCACGGGGAGCTGTTTTTT
TRBD2	TRBJ2-3	16	.	TRBV20-1	CSARRWSGGYTDTQYF	TGCAGTGCTAGGCGTTGGAGCGGGGGATACACAGATACGCAGTATTTT
.	TRBJ2-1	15	.	TRBV7-2	CASSLGPYPNNEQFF	TGTGCCAGCAGCTTAGGACCGTACCCGAACAATGAGCAGTTCTTC
.	TRBJ1-1	11	.	TRBV20-1	CSAPRSGEAFF	TGCAGTGCCCCCCGCTCCGGCGAAGCTTTCTTT
.	TRBJ2-1	16	few	TRBV4-2	CASSQDKQLNDNEQFF	TGTGCCAGCAGCCAAGATAAACAGCTAAACGACAATGAGCAGTTCTTC
.	TRBJ2-1	15	.	TRBV12-5	CASGLILGSYNEQFF	TGTGCTAGTGGTTTAATCCTAGGGTCCTACAATGAGCAGTTCTTC
.	TRBJ1-4	13	few	TRBV20-1	CSANKDSNEKLFF	TGCAGTGCTAATAAGGACAGCAATGAAAAACTGTTTTTT
.	TRBJ2-3	15	.	TRBV15	CAARPPGLSTDTQYF	TGTGCCGCCAGACCACCGGGACTTTCCACAGATACGCAGTATTTT
.	TRBJ1-4	13	.	TRBV5-6	CASSLGDGEKLFF	TGTGCCAGCAGCTTGGGCGACGGGGAAAAACTGTTTTTT
TRBD2	TRBJ2-5	17	.	TRBV14	CASSQDFAGGPQETQYF	TGTGCCAGCAGCCAAGATTTTGCGGGGGGGCCTCAAGAGACCCAGTACTTC
.	TRBJ2-1	13	.	TRBV3-1	CASSQGEDGPQFF	TGTGCCAGCAGCCAAGGTGAGGACGGGCCCCAGTTCTTC
TRBD2	TRBJ2-7	14	.	TRBV10-3	CAISESRGDCEQYF	TGTGCCATCAGTGAGTCGCGGGGGGACTGCGAGCAGTACTTC
TRBD1	TRBJ1-2	15	.	TRBV15	CTTSTKLQGGYGYTF	TGTACCACCAGCACGAAGCTACAGGGGGGCTATGGCTACACCTTC
TRBD2	TRBJ2-5	16	few	TRBV20-1	CSATSSGGNPQWTQYF	TGCAGTGCTACATCTAGCGGGGGGAACCCCCAATGGACCCAGTACTTC
TRBD2	TRBJ2-2	13	.	TRBV3-1	CASSHGRAGELFF	TGTGCCAGCAGTCATGGGAGGGCCGGGGAGCTGTTTTTT
.	TRBJ2-7	15	.	TRBV29-1	CSVEDLGQGSYEQYF	TGCAGCGTTGAAGATCTAGGCCAAGGCTCCTACGAGCAGTACTTC
.	TRBJ1-6	14	.	TRBV7-8	CASSLEASNSPLHF	TGTGCCAGCAGCTTAGAGGCTTCCAATTCACCCCTCCACTTT
TRBD2	TRBJ2-3	16	once	TRBV27	CASSPSAGDRTDTQYF	TGTGCCAGCAGTCCTTCGGCGGGGGACCGCACAGATACGCAGTATTTT
.	TRBJ2-5	16	.	TRBV7-2	CASSYDRPTGTETQYF	TGTGCCAGCAGCTACGACCGACCAACAGGGACCGAGACCCAGTACTTC
TRBD1	TRBJ1-4	14	.	TRBV15	CATRSWQGDEKLFF	TGTGCCACCCGGAGTTGGCAGGGGGATGAAAAACTGTTTTTT
.	TRBJ2-1	14	.	TRBV11-1	CASSLAQVEDEQFF	TGTGCCAGCAGCTTAGCCCAGGTTGAGGATGAGCAGTTCTTC
.	TRBJ2-5	14	.	TRBV18	CASSPPMYQETQYF	TGTGCCAGCTCACCACCGATGTACCAAGAGACCCAGTACTTC
.	TRBJ2-4	11	.	TRBV20-1	CSARVRDIQYF	TGCAGTGCCAGAGTCCGGGACATTCAGTACTTC